Described below is a single T cell receptor beta chain sequence and its context. Its specificity is not known. The sample originates from a study of cytomegalovirus exposure and HLA in healthy donors. Study-wide background: Later, an analysis reported that the 120 or so validation repertoires had used the same platform as the roughly 680 first-cohort repertoires.

With 4 bases clipped from V and 2 bases from J, the junction kept 16 bases outside the gene matches. CDR3 length: 20 residues. Germline CDR1 is MDHEN and CDR2 is SYDVKM. The data were produced by immunoSEQ multiplex PCR, yet TCRdb's version contains in-frame clones alone and is incomplete. Of roughly 90,000 clones in the sample, about 93% were seen once. Points from the study as a whole: Most observed TCR sequences were rare, whereas some public TCRs were detected in many donors.

This sequence was found in a woman aged 25 to 45 in good health and CMV-seropositive. The material sequenced was PBMCs. The rearrangement uses TRBV28 and TRBJ2-1; 11 bases agree with TRBD2. CDR3 region: CASSSPGLADLGGAYNEQFF. Written as DNA, the CDR3 is TGTGCCAGCAGTTCTCCGGGACTAGCGGACCTCGGGGGCGCCTACAATGAGCAGTTCTTC.